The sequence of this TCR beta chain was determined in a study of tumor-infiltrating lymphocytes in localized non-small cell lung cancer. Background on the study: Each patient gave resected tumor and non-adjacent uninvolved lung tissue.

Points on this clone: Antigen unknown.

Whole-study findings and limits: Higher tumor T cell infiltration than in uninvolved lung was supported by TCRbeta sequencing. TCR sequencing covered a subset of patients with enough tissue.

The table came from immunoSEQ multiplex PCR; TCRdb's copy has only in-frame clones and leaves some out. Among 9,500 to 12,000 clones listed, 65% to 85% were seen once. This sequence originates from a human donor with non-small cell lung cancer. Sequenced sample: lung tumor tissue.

The CDR3 here is CASSLRDGTDTQYF. The DNA of the CDR3 is TGTGCCAGCAGCTTGAGGGACGGCACAGATACGCAGTATTTT. J is TRBJ2-3 and V is TRBV5-4; D could derive from TRBD1 or TRBD2 (5 bases each). Looked up from germline, CDR1 is SGHNT and CDR2 is YYREEE (reference sequence). The CDR3 consists of 14 residues. Trimming cost V 1 base and J 1 base, with 7 bases left between them.